This T cell receptor (beta chain) emerged from a study of shared clonotypes between healthy human individuals. The CDR3 runs 14 residues. Germline loops: CDR1 LGHNA, CDR2 YNFKEQ. V was cut by 3 bases and J by 6 bases, with 12 bases left in between. Several immunoSEQ 96-well plates shared each subset's DNA, each plate a replicate. Some clones are missing from TCRdb's copy, which holds only in-frame ones; the method was immunoSEQ multiplex PCR. The sample lists about 490,000 clones; approximately 84% were seen once. This chain connects TRBV4-2 to TRBJ2-1, with a possible D match to TRBD1 (5 bases). Sequencing was performed on PBMCs. The TCR originated in a middle-aged woman in good health. Some clones in this sample may be carry-over from other donors' samples. The CDR3 loop is CASSHTDSPNEQFF. DNA for the CDR3: TGTGCCAGCAGCCACACCGACAGTCCCAATGAGCAGTTCTTC.